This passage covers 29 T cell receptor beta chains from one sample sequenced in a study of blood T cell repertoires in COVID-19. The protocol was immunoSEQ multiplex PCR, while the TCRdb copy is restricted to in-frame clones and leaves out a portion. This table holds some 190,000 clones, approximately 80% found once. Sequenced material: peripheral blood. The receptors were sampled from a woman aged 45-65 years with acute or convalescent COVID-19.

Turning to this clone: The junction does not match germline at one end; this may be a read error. The CDR3 reads CASNELAGGYQPQHF. The CDR3 nucleotides are TGCGCCAGCAATGAGTTGGCAGGGGGGTACCAGCCCCAGCATTTT. The chain recombines TRBV10-2 with TRBJ1-5, with TRBD1 identical over 7 bases. The CDR3 totals 15 residues. Germline CDR1 WSHSY, CDR2 SAAADI.

Here the CDR3 reads CSAHRSGEQYF. In DNA, the CDR3 is TGCAGTGCTCACCGATCGGGGGAGCAGTACTTC. The genes are TRBV20-1 and TRBJ2-7, with TRBD2 as a possible D gene (5 bases). Germline-derived CDR1 and CDR2 are DFQATT and SNEGSKA (reference sequence). V shed 5 bases and J shed 7 bases, with 12 bases lying between them. The CDR3 totals 11 residues.

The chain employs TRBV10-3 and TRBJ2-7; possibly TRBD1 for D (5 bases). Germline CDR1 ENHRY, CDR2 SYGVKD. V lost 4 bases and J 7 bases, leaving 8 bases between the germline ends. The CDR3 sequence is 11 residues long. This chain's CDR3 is CAISAGREQYF. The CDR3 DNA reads TGTGCCATCAGTGCAGGGCGGGAGCAGTACTTC.

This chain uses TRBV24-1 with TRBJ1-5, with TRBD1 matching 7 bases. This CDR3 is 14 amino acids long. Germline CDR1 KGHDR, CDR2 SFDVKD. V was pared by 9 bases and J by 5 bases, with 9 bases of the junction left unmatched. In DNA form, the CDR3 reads TGTGCCACCGGCGGGACAGCTAGATATCAGCCCCAGCATTTT. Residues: CATGGTARYQPQHF.

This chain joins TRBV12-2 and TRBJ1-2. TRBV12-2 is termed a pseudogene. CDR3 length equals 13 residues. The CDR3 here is CASRFSGGYGYTF. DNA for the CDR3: TGTGCAAGTCGCTTCTCGGGTGGCTATGGCTACACCTTC.

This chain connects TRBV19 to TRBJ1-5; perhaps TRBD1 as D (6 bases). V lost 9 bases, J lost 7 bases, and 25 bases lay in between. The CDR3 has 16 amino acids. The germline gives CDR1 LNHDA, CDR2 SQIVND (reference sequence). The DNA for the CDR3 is TGTGCCAGCCGACAGACAGGTCAGGGGCCCATCCAGCCCCAGCATTTT. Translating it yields CASRQTGQGPIQPQHF.

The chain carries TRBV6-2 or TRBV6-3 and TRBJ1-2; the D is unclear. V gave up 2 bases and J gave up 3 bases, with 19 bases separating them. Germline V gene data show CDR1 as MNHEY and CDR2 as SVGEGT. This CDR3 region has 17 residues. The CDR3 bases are TGTGCCAGCAGTTACCCCCAGACCGGGAACGACTACTATGGCTACACCTTC. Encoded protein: CASSYPQTGNDYYGYTF.

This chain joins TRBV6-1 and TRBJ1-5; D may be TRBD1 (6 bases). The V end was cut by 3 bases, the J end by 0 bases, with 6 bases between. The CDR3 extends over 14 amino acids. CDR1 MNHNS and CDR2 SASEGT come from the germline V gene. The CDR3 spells CASSETGSNQPQHF. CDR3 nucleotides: TGTGCCAGCAGTGAGACAGGTAGCAATCAGCCCCAGCATTTT.

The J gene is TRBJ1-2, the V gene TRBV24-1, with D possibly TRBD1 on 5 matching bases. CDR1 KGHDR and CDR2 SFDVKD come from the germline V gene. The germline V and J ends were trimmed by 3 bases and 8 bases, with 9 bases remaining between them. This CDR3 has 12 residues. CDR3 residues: CATSDLGEGYTF. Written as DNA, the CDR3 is TGTGCCACCAGTGATCTAGGGGAAGGCTACACCTTC.

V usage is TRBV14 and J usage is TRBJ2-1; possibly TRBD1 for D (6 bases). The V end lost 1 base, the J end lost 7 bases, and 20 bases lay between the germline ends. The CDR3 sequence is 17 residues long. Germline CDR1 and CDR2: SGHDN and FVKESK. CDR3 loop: CASSQGPGARLRNEQFF. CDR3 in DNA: TGTGCCAGCAGCCAAGGTCCAGGGGCGAGACTTCGGAATGAGCAGTTCTTC. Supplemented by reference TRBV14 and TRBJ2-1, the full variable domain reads EAGVTQFPSHSVIEKGQTVTLRCDPISGHDNLYWYRRVMGKEIKFLLHFVKESKQDESGMPNNRFLAERTGGTYSTLKVQPAELEDSGVYFCASSQGPGARLRNEQFFGPGTRLTVL.

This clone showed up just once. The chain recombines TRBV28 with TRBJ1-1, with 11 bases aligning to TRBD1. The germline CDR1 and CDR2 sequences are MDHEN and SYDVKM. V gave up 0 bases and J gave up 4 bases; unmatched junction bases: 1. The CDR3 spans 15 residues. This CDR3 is CASSLWGQGVTEAFF. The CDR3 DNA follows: TGTGCCAGCAGTTTATGGGGACAGGGGGTCACTGAAGCTTTCTTT.

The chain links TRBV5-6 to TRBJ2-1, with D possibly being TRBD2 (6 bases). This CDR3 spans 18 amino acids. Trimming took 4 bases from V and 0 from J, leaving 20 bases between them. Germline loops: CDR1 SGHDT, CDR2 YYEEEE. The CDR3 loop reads CASSPLGSGWSSYNEQFF. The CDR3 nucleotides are TGTGCCAGCAGCCCGTTGGGGAGCGGGTGGAGCTCCTACAATGAGCAGTTCTTC.

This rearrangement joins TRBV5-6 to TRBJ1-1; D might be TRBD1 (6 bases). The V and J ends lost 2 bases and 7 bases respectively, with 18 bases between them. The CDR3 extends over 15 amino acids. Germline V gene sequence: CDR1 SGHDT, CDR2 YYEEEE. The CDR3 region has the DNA TGTGCCAGCAGCTTTTCCGGGGGGCAGAGCGGTGAAGCTTTCTTT. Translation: CASSFSGGQSGEAFF. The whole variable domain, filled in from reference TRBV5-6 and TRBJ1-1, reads DAGVTQSPTHLIKTRGQQVTLRCSPKSGHDTVSWYQQALGQGPQFIFQYYEEEERQRGNFPDRFSGHQFPNYSSELNVNALLLGDSALYLCASSFSGGQSGEAFFGQGTRLTVV.

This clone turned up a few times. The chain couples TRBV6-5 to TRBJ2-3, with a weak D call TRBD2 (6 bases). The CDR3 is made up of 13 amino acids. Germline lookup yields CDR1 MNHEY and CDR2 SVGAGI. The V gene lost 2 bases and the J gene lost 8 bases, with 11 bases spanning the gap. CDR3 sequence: CASSYGGKGTQYF. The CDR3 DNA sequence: TGTGCCAGCAGTTACGGCGGGAAGGGTACGCAGTATTTT.

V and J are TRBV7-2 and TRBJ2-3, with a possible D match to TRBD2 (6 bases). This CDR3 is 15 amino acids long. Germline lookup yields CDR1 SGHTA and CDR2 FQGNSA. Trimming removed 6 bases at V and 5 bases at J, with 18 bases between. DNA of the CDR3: TGTGCCAGCAGACGCCCCGGGGGAGATGTAGATACGCAGTATTTT. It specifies CASRRPGGDVDTQYF.

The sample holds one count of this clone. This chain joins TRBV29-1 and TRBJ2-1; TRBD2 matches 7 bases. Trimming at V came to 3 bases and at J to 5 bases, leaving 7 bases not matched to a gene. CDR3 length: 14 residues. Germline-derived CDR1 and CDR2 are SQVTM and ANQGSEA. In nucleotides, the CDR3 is TGCAGCGTTGATGTGGGACTACTCAACAATGAGCAGTTCTTC. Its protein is CSVDVGLLNNEQFF.

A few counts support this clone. Here the CDR3 reads CAGGVAVFSEQYF. The CDR3 DNA reads TGTGCCGGGGGGGTCGCCGTTTTTTCGGAGCAGTACTTC. The chain couples TRBV2 to TRBJ2-7, with 7 bases fitting TRBD2. V shed 11 bases and J 7 bases; nucleotides not matched to a gene: 14. This CDR3 contains 13 residues. The germline V gene has CDR1 SNHLY and CDR2 FYNNEI.

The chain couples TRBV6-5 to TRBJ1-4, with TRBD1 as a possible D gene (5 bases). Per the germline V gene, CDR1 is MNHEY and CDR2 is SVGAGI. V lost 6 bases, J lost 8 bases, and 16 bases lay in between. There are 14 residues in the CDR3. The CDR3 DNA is TGTGCCAGCAGCCCAAGGAGGGGAGGAGAAAAACTGTTTTTT. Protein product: CASSPRRGGEKLFF.

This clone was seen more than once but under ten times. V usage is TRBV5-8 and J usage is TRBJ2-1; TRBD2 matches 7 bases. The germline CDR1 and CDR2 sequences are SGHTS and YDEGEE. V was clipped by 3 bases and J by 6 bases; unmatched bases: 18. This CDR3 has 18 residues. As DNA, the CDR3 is TGTGCCAGCAGCTATTCGGCGGGAGCTTTTAACCTTGGCAATGAGCAGTTCTTC. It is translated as CASSYSAGAFNLGNEQFF.

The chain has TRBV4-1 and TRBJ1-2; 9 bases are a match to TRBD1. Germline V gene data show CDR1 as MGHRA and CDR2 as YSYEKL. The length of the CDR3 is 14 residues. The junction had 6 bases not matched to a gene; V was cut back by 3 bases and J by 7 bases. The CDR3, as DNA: TGCGCCAGCAGCCACTATACAGGGGGCGGTGGCTACACCTTC. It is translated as CASSHYTGGGGYTF.

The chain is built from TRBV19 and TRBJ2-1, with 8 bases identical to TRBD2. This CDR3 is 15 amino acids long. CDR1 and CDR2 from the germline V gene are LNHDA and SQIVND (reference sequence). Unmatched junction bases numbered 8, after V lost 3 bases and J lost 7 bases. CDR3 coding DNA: TGTGCCAGTAGTATTTGGCTAGCGGGTGTGAATGAGCAGTTCTTC. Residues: CASSIWLAGVNEQFF.

Here the CDR3 DNA reads TGTGCCAGCTCACCAATTTTACTAAAAGGGACAGTTTCGAACACTGAAGCTTTCTTT. Its translation: CASSPILLKGTVSNTEAFF. J is TRBJ1-1 and V is TRBV18; 7 bases map to TRBD1. CDR3 length equals 19 residues. Germline V gives CDR1 KGHSH, CDR2 LQKENI. With V trimmed by 2 bases and J by 1 base, 16 bases remained unmatched.

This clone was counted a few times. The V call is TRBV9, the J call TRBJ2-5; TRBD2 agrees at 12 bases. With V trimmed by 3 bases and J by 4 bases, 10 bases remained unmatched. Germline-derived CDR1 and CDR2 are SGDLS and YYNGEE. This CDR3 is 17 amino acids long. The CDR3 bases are TGTGCCAGCAGCGGGGGGGCGCTAGCGGGAGGGCCAGAGACCCAGTACTTC. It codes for CASSGGALAGGPETQYF.

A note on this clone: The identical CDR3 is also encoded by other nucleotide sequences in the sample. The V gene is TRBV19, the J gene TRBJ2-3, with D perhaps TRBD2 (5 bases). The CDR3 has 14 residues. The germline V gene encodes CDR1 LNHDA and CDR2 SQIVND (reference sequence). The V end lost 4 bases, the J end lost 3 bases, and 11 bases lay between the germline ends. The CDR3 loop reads CASSTSGGTDTQYF. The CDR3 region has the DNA TGTGCCAGTAGTACCTCCGGCGGGACAGATACGCAGTATTTT.

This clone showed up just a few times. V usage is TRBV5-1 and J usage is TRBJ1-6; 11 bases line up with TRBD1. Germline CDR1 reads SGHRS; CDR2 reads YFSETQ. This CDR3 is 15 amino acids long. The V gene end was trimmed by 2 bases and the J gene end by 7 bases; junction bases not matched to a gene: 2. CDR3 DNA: TGCGCCAGCAGCTTCGGGACAGGGGGAAATTCACCCCTCCACTTT. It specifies CASSFGTGGNSPLHF.

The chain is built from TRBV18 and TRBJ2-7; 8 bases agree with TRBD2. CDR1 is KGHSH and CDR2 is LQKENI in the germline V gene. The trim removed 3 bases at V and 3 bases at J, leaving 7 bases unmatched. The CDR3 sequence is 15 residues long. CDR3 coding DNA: TGTGCCAGCTCACCCCCACTAGCGGACTACTACGAGCAGTACTTC. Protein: CASSPPLADYYEQYF.

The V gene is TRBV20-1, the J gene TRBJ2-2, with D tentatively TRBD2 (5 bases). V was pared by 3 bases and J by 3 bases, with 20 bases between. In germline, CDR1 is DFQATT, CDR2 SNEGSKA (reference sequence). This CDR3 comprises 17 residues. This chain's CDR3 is CSASKGTIDGDTGELFF. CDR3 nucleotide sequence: TGCAGTGCTAGTAAGGGTACTATCGACGGGGACACCGGGGAGCTGTTTTTT.

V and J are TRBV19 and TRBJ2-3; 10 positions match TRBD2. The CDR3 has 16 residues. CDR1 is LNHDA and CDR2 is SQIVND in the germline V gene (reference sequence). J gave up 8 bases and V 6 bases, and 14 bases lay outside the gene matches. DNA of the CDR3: TGTGCCAGTAGCCCACTAGCGGGGCTATCGGGAGGTACGCAGTATTTT. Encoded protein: CASSPLAGLSGGTQYF.

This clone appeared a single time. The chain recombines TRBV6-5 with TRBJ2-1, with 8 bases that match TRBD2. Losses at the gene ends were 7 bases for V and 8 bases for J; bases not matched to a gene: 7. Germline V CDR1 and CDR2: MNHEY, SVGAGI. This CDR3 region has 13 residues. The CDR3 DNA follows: TGTGCCAGCATGAAAACTAGCGGCCATGAGCAGTTCTTC. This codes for CASMKTSGHEQFF.